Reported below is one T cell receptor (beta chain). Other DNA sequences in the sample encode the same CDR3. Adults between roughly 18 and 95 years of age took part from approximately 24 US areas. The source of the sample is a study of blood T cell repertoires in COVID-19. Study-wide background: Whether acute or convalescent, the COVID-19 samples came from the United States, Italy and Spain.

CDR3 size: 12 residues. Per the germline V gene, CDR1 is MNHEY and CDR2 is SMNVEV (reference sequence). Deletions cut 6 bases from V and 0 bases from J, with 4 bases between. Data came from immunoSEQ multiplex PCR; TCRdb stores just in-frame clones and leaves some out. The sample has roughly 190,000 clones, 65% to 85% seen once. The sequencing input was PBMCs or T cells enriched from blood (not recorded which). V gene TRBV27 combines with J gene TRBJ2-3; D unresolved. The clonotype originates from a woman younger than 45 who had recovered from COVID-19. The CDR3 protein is CASSFSTDTQYF. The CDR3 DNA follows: TGTGCCAGCAGCTTCAGCACAGATACGCAGTATTTT.